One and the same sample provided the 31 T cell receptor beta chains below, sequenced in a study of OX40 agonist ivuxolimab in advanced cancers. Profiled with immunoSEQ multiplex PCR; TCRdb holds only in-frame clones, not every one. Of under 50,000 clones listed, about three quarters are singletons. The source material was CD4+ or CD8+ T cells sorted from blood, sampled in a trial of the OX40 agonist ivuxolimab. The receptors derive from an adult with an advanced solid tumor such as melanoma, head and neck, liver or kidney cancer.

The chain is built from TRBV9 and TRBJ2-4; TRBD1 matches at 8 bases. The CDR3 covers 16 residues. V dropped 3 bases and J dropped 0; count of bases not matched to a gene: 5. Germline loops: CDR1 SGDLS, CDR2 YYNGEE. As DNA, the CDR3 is TGTGCCAGCAGCGGCCAGGGGGCCCTAGCCAAAAACATTCAGTACTTC. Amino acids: CASSGQGALAKNIQYF.

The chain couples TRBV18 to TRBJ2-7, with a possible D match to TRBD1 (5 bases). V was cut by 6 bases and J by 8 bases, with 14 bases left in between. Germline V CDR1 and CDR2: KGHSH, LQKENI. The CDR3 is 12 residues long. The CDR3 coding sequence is TGTGCCAGCTCCTTAGGGGCTCCCAAGCAGTACTTC. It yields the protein CASSLGAPKQYF.

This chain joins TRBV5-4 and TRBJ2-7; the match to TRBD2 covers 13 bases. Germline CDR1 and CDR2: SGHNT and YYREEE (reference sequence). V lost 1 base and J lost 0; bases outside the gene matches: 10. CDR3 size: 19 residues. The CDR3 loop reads CASSLPGGGTSGNSYEQYF. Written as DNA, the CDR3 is TGTGCCAGCAGCTTGCCGGGTGGTGGGACTAGCGGGAACTCCTACGAGCAGTACTTC.

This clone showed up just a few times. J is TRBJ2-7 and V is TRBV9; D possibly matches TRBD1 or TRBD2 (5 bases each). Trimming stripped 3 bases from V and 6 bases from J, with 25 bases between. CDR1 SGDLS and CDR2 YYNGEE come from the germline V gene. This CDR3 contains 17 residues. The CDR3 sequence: CASSASASPGPQGEQYF. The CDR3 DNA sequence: TGTGCCAGCAGCGCAAGCGCTTCGCCGGGACCCCAGGGCGAGCAGTACTTC.

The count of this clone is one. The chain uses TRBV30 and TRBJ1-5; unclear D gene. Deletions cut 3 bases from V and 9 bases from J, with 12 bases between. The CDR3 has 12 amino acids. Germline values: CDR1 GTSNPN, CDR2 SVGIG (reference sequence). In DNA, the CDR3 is TGTGCCTGGAGCCCAGATTCGGGGCCCCAGCATTTT. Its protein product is CAWSPDSGPQHF.

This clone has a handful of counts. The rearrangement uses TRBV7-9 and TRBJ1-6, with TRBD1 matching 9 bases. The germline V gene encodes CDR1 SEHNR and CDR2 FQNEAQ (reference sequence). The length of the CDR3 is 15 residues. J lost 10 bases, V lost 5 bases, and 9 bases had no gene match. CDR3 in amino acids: CASSRTTGGISPLHF. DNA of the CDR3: TGTGCCAGCAGCCGCACGACAGGGGGGATATCACCCCTCCACTTT.

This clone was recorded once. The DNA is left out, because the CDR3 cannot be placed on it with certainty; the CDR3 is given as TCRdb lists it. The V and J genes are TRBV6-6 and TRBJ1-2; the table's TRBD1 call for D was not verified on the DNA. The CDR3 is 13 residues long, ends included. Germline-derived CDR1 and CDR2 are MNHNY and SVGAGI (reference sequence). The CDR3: CASSTSTDYGYTF.

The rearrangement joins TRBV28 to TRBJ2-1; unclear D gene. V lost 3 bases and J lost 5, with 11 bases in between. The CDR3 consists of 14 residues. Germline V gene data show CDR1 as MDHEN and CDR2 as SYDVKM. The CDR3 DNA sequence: TGTGCCAGCAGTTTGAGCTTCCCAAACAATGAGCAGTTCTTC. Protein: CASSLSFPNNEQFF.

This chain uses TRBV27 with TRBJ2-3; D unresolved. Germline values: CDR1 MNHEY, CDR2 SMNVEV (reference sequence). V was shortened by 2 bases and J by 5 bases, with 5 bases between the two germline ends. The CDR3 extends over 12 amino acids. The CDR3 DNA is TGTGCCAGCAGTTTACCGGGAGATACGCAGTATTTT. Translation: CASSLPGDTQYF.

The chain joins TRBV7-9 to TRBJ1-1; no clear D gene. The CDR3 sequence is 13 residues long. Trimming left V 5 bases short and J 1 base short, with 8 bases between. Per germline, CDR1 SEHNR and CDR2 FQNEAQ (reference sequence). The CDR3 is CASSLTKNTEAFF. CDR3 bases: TGTGCCAGCAGCCTTACAAAGAACACTGAAGCTTTCTTT.

CDR3 in amino acids: CASIGITLNYGYTF. CDR3 nucleotides: TGTGCCAGCATCGGTATTACTTTAAACTATGGCTACACCTTC. The J gene is TRBJ1-2, the V gene TRBV2; D unclear. Trimming stripped 7 bases from V and 2 bases from J, with 14 bases between. In germline, CDR1 is SNHLY, CDR2 FYNNEI. CDR3 length: 14 residues.

The CDR3 region has the DNA TGCAGCGGAATAGCGGGGGGCCTGCACAATGAGCAGTTCTTC. This gives the protein CSGIAGGLHNEQFF. The V gene is TRBV29-1, the J gene TRBJ2-1; TRBD2 matches 10 bases. Looked up from germline, CDR1 is SQVTM and CDR2 is ANQGSEA. The CDR3 has 14 residues. V lost 7 bases and J lost 5; bases outside the gene matches: 8.

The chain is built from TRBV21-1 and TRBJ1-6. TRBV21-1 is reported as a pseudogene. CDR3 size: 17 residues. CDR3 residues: CASSKVRSGVHNSPLHF. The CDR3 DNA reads TGTGCCAGCAGCAAAGTTCGATCGGGGGTGCATAATTCACCCCTCCACTTT.

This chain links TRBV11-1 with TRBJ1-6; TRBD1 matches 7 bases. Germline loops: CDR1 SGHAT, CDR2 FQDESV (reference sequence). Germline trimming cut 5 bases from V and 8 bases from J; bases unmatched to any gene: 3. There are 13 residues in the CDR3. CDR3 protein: CASSRGQDSPLHF. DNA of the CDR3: TGTGCCAGCAGCCGTGGACAGGATTCACCCCTCCACTTT.

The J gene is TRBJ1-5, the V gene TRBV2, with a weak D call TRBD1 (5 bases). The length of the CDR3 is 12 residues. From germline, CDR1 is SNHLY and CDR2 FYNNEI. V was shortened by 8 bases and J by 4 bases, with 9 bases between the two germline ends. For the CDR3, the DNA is TGTGCCAGCGGGGCAGCTAATCAGCCCCAGCATTTT. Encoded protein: CASGAANQPQHF.

This CDR3 is CASSSGTVVEAFF. For the CDR3, the DNA is TGTGCCAGCAGCTCGGGGACAGTAGTTGAAGCTTTCTTT. V is TRBV7-3 and J is TRBJ1-1; TRBD1 matches 7 bases. The CDR3 is made up of 13 amino acids. Trimming cost V 4 bases and J 7 bases; bases outside gene matches: 6. Per germline, CDR1 SGHTA and CDR2 FQGTGA.

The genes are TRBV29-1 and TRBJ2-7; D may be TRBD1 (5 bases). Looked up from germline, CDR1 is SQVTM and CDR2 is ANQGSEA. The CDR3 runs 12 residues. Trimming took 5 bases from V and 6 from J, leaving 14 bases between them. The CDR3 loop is CSVRLQVGEQYF. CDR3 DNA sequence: TGCAGCGTTCGTCTACAGGTGGGCGAGCAGTACTTC.

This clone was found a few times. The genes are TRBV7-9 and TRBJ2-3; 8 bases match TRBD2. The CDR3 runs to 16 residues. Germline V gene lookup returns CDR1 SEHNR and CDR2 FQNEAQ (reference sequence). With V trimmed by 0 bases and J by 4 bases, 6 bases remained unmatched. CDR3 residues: CASSLAVGGASDTQYF. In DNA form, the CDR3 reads TGTGCCAGCAGCTTAGCTGTCGGGGGGGCCTCAGATACGCAGTATTTT.

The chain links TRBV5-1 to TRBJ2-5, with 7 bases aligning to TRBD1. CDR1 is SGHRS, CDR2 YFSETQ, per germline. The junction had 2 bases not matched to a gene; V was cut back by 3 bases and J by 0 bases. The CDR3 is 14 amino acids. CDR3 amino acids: CASSSGTDQETQYF. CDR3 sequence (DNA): TGCGCCAGCAGCTCCGGGACAGACCAAGAGACCCAGTACTTC. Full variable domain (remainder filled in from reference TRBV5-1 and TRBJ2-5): KAGVTQTPRYLIKTRGQQVTLSCSPISGHRSVSWYQQTPGQGLQFLFEYFSETQRNKGNFPGRFSGRQFSNSRSEMNVSTLELGDSALYLCASSSGTDQETQYFGPGTRLLVL.

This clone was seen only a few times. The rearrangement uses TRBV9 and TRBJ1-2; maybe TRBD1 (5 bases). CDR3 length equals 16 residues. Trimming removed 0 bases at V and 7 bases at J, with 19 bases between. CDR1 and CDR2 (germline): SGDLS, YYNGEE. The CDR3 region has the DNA TGTGCCAGCAGCGTAGGGGGGACCGGCACAATTGGTGGCTACACCTTC. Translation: CASSVGGTGTIGGYTF.

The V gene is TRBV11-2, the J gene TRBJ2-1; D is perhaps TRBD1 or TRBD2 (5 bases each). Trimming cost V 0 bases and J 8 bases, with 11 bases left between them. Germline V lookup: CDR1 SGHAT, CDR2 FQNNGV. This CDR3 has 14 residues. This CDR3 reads CASSLELGGHEQFF. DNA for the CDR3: TGTGCCAGCAGCTTAGAACTTGGGGGACATGAGCAGTTCTTC.

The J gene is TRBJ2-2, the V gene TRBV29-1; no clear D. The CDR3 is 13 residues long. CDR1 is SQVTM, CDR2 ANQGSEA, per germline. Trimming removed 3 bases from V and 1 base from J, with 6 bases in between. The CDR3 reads CSVDNRNTGELFF. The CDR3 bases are TGCAGCGTTGACAACCGGAACACCGGGGAGCTGTTTTTT.

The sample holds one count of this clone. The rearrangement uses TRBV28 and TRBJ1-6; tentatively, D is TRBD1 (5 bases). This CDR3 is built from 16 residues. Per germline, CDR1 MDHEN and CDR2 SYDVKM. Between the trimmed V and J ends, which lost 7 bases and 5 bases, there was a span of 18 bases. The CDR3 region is CASTPGGRGNNSPLHF. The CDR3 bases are TGTGCCAGCACCCCTGGGGGACGGGGGAATAATTCACCCCTCCACTTT.

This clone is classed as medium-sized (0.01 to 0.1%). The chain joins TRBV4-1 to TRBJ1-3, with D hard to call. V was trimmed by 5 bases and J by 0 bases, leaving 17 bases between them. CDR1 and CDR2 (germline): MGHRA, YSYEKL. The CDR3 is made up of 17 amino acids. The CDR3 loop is CASSGWTRNLSGNTIYF. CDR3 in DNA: TGCGCCAGCAGCGGGTGGACGCGAAACCTCTCTGGAAACACCATATATTTT.

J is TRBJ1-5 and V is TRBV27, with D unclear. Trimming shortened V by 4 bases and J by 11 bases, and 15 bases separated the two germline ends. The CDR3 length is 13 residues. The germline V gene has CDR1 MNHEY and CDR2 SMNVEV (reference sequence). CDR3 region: CASSSQTGLSQHF. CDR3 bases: TGTGCCAGCAGTTCGCAAACTGGTCTGTCCCAGCATTTT.

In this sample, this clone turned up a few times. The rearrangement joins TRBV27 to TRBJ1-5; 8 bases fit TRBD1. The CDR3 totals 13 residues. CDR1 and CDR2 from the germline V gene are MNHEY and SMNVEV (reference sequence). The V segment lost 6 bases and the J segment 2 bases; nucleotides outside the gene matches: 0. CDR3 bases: TGTGCCAGCAGACAGGGGGGCAATCAGCCCCAGCATTTT. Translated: CASRQGGNQPQHF.

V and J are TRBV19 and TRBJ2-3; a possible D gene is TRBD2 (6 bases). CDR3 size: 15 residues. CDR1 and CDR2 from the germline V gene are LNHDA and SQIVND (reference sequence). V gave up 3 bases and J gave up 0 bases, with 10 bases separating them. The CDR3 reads CASSMDYSSTDTQYF. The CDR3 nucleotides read TGTGCCAGTAGTATGGACTACTCTAGCACAGATACGCAGTATTTT.

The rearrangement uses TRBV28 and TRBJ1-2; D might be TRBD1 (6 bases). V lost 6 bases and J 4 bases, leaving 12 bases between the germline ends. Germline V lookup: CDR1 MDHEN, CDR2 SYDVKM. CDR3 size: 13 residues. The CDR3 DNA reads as TGTGCCAGCAGCTGGGGGGGCTCCTATGGCTACACCTTC. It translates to CASSWGGSYGYTF.

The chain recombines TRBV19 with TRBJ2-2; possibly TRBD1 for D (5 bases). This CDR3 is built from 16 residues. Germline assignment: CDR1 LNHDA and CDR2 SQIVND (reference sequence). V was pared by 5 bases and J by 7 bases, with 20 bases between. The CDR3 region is CASSPWVSGPGGELFF. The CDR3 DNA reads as TGTGCCAGTAGTCCGTGGGTTTCAGGGCCAGGCGGGGAGCTGTTTTTT.

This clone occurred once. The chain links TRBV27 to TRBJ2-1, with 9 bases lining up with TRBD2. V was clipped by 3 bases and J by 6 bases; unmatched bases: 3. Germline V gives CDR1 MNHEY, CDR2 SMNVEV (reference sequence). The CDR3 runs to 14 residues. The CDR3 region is CASSLREGPNEQFF. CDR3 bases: TGTGCCAGCAGTTTGCGGGAGGGCCCCAATGAGCAGTTCTTC.

The CDR3 region has the DNA TGTGCCAGCAGCCCAATCGGAAACAATGAGCAGTTCTTC. Its translation: CASSPIGNNEQFF. V is TRBV5-4 and J is TRBJ2-1; no definite D call. Germline V gene lookup returns CDR1 SGHNT and CDR2 YYREEE (reference sequence). V gave up 4 bases and J gave up 5 bases, with 10 bases separating them. The CDR3 runs 13 residues.